This T cell receptor (beta chain) was identified during a study of technical replicates of blood from a handful of donors (dated by TCRdb to about 2017). Looking up the germline V gene yields CDR1 SGHRS and CDR2 YFSETQ. Cut back by 4 bases and 8 bases, the V and J ends lie 25 bases apart. The CDR3, from cysteine to phenylalanine, totals 17 residues. Of all the DNA, just the CDR3 is kept, 51 bases in frame from base 1. The method behind the library was the immunoSEQ multiplex PCR assay. The table comes from immuneACCESS by way of TCRdb, which keeps in-frame sequences with V and J called. Part of the clones is missing from these tables; in studies checked, under half for an unresolved V gene and the rest for unknown reasons. For this sample the table gives about 93,000 clones, of which nearly 97% were detected only once. The top ten clonotypes cover about 0.25% of the sample. To note about this clone: What this receptor recognizes is not known. No per-base quality is available; no much larger clone lies one base away.

The receptor's source is a human donor in good health. The sample taken for sequencing was T cells isolated from PBMCs. Here the chain combines TRBV5-1 and TRBJ2-4, and possibly TRBD2, on 5 matching bases. The CDR3 in this case is CASSRSPTGSTRDIQYF. In nucleotides, the sequence is TGCGCCAGCAGCCGTTCCCCGACGGGGTCAACTAGAGACATTCAGTACTTC. The full variable domain, completed from the reference TRBV5-1 and TRBJ2-4 proteins outside the CDR3, reads KAGVTQTPRYLIKTRGQQVTLSCSPISGHRSVSWYQQTPGQGLQFLFEYFSETQRNKGNFPGRFSGRQFSNSRSEMNVSTLELGDSALYLCASSRSPTGSTRDIQYFGAGTRLSVL.